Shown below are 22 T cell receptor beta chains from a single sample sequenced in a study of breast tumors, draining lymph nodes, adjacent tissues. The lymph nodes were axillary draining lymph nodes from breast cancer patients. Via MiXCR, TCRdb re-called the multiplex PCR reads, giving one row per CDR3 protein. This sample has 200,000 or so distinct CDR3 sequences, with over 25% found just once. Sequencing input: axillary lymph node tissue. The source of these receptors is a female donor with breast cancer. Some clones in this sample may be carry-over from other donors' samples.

The chain's CDR3 is CASSDLGNQPQHF. The CDR3 DNA is TGCGCCAGCAGTGATCTGGGGAATCAGCCCCAGCATTTT. The chain has TRBV10-1 and TRBJ1-5, with D uncertain. Trimming cost V 3 bases and J 4 bases, with 7 bases left between them. The length of the CDR3 is 13 residues. Germline V gene data show CDR1 as WNHNN and CDR2 as SYGVQD (reference sequence).

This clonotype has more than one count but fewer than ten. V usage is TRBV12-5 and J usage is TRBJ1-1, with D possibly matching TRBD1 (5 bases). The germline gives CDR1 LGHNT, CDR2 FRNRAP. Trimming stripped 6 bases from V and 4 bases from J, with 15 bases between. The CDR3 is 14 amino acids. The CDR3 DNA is TGTGCTAGTGGGCGGGACCTCGTGGGCACTGAAGCTTTCTTT. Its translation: CASGRDLVGTEAFF.

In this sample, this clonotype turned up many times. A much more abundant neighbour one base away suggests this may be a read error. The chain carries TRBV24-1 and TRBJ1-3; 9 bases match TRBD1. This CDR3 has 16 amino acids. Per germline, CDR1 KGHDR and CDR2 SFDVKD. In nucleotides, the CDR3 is TGTGCCACCAGTGATCCAGGGACAGGGTCTGGAAGCACCATATATTTT. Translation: CATSDPGTGSGSTIYF.

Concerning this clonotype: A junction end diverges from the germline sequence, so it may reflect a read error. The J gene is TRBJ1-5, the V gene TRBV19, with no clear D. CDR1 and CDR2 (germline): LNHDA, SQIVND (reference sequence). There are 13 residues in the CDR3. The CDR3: CASNTEVGQPQHF. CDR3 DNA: TGTGCTAGTAACACAGAGGTGGGTCAGCCCCAGCATTTT.

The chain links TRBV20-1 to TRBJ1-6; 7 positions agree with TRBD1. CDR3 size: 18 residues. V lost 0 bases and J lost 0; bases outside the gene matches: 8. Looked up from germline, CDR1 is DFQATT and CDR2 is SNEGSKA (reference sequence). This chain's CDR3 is CSAREYTDRSSYNSPLHF. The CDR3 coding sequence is TGCAGTGCTAGAGAATATACGGACAGGAGCTCCTATAATTCACCCCTCCACTTT.

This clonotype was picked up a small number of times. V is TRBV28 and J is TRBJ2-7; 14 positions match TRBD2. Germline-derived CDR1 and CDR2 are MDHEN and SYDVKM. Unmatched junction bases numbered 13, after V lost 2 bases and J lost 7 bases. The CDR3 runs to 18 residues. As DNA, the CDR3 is TGTGCCAGCAGTTTAGGGACTAGCGGGAGAGATTCCCTCCTAGAGCAGTACTTC. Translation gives CASSLGTSGRDSLLEQYF.

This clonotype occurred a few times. The CDR3 here is CASSNPGPGAYEQYF. CDR3 in DNA: TGTGCCAGCAGCAATCCGGGACCGGGGGCCTACGAGCAGTACTTC. This rearrangement joins TRBV5-5 to TRBJ2-7; tentatively, D is TRBD2 (6 bases). Germline V gene sequence: CDR1 SGHKS, CDR2 YYEKEE (reference sequence). There are 15 residues in the CDR3. The V gene lost 4 bases and the J gene lost 2 bases, with 16 bases spanning the gap.

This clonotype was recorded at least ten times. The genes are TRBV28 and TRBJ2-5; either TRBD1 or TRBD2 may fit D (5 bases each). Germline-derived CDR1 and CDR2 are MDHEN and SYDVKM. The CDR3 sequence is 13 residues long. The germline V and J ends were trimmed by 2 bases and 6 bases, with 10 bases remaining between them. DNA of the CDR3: TGTGCCAGCAGTTTAAGTTCGGGACAGACCCAGTACTTC. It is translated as CASSLSSGQTQYF.

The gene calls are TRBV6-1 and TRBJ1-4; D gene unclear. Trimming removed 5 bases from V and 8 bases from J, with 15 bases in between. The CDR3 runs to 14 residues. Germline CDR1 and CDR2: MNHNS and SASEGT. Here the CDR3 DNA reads TGTGCCAGCAGTCGTTCGCTGGGAGGCGAAAAACTGTTTTTT. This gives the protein CASSRSLGGEKLFF.

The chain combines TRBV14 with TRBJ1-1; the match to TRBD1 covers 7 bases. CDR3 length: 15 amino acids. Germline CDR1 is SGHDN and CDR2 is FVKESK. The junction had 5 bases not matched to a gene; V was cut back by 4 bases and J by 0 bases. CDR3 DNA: TGTGCCAGCAGCCCGTTACAGGGGCTGAACACTGAAGCTTTCTTT. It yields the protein CASSPLQGLNTEAFF.

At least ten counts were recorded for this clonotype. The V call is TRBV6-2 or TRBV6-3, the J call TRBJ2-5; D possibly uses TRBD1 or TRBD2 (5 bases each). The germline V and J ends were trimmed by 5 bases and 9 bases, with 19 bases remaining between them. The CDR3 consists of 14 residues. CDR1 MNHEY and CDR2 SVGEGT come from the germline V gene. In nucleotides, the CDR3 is TGTGCCAGCAGTAAACGGACATCGCTGGGGGCCCAGTACTTC. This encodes CASSKRTSLGAQYF.

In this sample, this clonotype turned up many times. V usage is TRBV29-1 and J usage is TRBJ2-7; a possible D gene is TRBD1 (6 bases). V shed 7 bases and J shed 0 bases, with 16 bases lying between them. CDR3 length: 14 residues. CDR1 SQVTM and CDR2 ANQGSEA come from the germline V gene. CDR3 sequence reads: CSALDSASSYEQYF. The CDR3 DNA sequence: TGCAGCGCCCTGGACAGTGCTAGCTCCTACGAGCAGTACTTC.

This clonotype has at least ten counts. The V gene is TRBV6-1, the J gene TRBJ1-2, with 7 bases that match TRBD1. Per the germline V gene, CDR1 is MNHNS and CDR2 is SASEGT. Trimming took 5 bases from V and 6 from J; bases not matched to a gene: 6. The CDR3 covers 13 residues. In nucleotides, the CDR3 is TGTGCCAGCAGTTGGGTAGGGGGCGATGGCTACACCTTC. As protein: CASSWVGGDGYTF.

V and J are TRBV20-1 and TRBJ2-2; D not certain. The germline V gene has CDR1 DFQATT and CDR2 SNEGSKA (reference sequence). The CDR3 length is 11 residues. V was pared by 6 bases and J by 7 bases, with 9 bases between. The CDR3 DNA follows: TGCAGTGCCCCTACTGTCGGGGAGCTGTTTTTT. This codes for CSAPTVGELFF.

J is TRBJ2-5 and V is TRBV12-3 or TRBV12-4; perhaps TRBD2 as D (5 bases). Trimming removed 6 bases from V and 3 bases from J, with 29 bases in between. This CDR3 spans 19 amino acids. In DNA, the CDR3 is TGTGCCAGCAGACTGGACTTCTATGGCTTGGGTATGAAAAAAGAGACCCAGTACTTC. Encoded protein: CASRLDFYGLGMKKETQYF.

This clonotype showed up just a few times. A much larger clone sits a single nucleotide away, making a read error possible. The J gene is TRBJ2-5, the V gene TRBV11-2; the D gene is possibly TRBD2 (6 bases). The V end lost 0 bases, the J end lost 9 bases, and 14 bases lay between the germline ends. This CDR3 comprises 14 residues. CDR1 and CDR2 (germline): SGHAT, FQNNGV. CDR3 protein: CASSLEGIGEAQYF. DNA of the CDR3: TGTGCCAGCAGCTTAGAGGGAATCGGGGAGGCCCAGTACTTC.

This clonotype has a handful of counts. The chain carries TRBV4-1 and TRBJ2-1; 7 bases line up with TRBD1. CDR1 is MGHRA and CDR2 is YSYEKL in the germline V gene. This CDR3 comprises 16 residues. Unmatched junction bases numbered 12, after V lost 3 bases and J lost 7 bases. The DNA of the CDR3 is TGCGCCAGCAGCCAGAGGGGGCAGGCTGAGGGGAATGAGCAGTTCTTC. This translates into CASSQRGQAEGNEQFF.

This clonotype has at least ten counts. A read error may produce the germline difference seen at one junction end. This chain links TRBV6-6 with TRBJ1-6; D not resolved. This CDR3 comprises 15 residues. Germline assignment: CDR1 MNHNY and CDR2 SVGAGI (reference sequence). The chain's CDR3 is CASSHSTRVGSPLHF. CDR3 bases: TGTGCCAGCAGTCACTCGACGAGGGTTGGTTCACCCCTCCACTTT.

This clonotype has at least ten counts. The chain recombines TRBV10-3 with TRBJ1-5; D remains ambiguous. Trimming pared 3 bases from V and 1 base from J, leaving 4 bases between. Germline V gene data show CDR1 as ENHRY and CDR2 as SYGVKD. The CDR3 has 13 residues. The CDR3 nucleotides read TGTGCCATCAGTGATAGGAGCAATCAGCCCCAGCATTTT. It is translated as CAISDRSNQPQHF.

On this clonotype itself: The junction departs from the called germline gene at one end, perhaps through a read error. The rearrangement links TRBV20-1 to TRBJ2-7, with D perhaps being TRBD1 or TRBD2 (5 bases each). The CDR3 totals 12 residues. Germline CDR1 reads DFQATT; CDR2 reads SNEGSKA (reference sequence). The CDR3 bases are TGCAGTGCTAGTTTGGCCCTGGGGGAGCTGTACTTC. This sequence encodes CSASLALGELYF.

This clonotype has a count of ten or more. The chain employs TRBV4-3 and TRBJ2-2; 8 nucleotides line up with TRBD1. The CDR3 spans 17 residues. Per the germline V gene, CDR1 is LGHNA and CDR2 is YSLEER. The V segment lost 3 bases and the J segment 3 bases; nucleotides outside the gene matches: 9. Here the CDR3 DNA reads TGCGCCAGCAGCCAGCTTCGGACAGGGATGGACACCGGGGAGCTGTTTTTT. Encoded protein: CASSQLRTGMDTGELFF.

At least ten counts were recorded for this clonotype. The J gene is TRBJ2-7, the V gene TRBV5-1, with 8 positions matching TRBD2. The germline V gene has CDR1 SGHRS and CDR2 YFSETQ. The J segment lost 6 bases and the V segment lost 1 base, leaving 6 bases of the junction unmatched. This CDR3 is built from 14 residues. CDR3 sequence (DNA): TGCGCCAGCAGCTTGAGTAGCGGGGCCTCCGAGCAGTACTTC. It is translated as CASSLSSGASEQYF.